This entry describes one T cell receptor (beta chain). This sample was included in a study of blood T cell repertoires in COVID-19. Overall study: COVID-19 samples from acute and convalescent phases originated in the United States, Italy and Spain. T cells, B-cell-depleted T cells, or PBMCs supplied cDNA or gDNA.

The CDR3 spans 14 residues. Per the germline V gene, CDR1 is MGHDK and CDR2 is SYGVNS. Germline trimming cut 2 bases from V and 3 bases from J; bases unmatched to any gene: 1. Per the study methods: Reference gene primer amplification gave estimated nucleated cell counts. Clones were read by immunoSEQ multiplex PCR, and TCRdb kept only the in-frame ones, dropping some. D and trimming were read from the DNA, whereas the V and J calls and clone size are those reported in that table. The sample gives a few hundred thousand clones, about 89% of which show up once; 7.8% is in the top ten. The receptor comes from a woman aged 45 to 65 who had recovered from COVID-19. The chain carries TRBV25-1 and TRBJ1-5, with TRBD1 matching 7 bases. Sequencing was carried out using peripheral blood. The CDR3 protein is CASSETGVNQPQHF. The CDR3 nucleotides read TGTGCCAGCAGTGAAACAGGGGTCAATCAGCCCCAGCATTTT.